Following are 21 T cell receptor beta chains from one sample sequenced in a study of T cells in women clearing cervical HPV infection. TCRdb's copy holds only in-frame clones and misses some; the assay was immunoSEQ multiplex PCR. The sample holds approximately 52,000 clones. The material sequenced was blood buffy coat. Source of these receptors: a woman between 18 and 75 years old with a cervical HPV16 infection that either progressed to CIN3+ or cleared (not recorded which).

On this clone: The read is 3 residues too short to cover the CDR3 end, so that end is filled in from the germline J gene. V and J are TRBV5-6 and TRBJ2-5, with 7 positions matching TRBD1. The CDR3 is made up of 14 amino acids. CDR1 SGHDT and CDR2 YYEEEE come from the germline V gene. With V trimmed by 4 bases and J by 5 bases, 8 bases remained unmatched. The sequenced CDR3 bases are TGTGCCAGCAGCAAGGACAGGCTTGGGGAGACC. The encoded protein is CASSKDRLGET. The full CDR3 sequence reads CASSKDRLGETQYF.

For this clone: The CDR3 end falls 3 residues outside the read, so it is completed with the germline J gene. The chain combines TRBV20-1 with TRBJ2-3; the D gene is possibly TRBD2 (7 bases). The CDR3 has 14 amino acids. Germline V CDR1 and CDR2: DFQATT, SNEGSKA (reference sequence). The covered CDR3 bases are TGCAGTGCTCCTGCTGGAGGGGGGGCCACGTCG. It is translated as CSAPAGGGATS. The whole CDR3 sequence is CSAPAGGGATSQYF.

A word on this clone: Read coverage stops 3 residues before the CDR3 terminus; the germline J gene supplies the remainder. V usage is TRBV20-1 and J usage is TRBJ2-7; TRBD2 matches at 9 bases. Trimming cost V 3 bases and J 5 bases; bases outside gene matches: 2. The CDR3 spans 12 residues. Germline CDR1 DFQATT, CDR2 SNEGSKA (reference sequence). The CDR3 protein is CSASLAGDEQYF. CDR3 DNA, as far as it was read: TGCAGTGCTAGCTTAGCGGGGGACGAG.

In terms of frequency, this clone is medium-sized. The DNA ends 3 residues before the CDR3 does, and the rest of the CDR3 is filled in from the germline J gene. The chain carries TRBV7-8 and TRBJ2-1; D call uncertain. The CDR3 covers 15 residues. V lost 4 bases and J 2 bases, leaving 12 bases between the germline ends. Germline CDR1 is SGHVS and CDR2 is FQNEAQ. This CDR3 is CASSSRGTTYNEQFF. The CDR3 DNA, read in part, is TGTGCCAGCAGCTCTAGAGGAACTACCTACAATGAG.

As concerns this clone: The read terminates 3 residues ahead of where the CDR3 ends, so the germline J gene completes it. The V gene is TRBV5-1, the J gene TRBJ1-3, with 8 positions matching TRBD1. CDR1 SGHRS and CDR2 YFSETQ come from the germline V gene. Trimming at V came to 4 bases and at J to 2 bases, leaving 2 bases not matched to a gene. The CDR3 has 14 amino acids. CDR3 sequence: CASSQDRAGNTIYF. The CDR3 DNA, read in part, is TGCGCCAGCAGCCAGGACAGGGCTGGAAACACC.

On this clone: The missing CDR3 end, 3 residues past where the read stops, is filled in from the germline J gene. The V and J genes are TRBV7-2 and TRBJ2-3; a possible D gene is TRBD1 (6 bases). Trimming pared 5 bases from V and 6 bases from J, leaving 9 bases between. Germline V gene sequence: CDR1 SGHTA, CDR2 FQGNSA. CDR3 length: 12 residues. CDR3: CASSATGDTQYF. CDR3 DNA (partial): TGTGCCAGCAGCGCAACAGGGGATACG.

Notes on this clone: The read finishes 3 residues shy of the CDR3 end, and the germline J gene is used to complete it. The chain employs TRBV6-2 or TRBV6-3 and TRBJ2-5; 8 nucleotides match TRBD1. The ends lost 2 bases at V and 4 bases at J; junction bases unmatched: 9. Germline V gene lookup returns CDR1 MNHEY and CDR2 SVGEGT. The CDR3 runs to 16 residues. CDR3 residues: CASSYATGVGRETQYF. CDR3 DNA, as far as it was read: TGTGCCAGCAGTTACGCGACAGGGGTAGGGCGAGAGACC.

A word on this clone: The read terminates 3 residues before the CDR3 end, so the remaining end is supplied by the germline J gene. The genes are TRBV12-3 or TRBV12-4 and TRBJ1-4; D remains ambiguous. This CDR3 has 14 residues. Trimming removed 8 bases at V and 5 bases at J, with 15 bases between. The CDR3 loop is CASCPVNSNEKLFF. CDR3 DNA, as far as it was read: TGTGCCAGCTGCCCCGTCAACAGCAATGAAAAA.

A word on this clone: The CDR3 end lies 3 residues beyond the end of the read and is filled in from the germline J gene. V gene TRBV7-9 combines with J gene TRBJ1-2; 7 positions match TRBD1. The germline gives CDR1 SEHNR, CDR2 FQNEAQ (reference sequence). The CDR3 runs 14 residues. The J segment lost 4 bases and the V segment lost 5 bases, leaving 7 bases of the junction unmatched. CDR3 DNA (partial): TGTGCCAGCAGCCCGGACAGGTTTGGCTATGGC. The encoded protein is CASSPDRFGYG. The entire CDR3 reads CASSPDRFGYGYTF.

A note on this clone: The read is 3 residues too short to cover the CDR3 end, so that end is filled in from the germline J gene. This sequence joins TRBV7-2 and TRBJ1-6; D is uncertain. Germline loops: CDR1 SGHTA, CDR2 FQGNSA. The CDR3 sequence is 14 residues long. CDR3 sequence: CASSPELSRRPLHF. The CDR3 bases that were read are TGTGCCAGCAGCCCAGAACTGTCGAGGCGGCCC.

The part of the CDR3 DNA that was read is TGTGCCAGCAGCTCAACCGGGGGGAGAAAAGAGACC. Protein sequence: CASSSTGGRKET. The full CDR3 protein is CASSSTGGRKETQYF. The genes are TRBV7-9 and TRBJ2-5, with 7 bases aligning to TRBD2. The read ends 3 residues shy of where the CDR3 ends; the end is completed using the germline J gene. J was trimmed by 3 bases and V by 4 bases; bases with no gene match: 8. In germline, CDR1 is SEHNR, CDR2 FQNEAQ (reference sequence). The CDR3 consists of 15 residues.

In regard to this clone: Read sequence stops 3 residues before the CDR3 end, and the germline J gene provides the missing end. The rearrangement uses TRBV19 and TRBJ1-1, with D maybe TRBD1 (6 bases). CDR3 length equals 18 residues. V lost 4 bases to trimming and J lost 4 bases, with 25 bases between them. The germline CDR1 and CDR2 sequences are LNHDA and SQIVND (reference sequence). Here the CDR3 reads CASSRGHGPGVLVTEAFF. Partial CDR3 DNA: TGTGCCAGTAGTAGGGGACACGGACCGGGCGTTTTGGTCACTGAA.

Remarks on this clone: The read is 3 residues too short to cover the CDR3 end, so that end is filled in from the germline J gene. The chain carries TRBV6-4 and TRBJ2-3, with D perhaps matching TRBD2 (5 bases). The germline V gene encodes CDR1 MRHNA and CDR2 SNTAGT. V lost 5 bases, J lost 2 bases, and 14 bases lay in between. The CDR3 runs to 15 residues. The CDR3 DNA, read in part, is TGTGCCAGCAGTCCCGAAGAGGGCATCACAGATACG. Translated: CASSPEEGITDT. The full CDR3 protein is CASSPEEGITDTQYF.

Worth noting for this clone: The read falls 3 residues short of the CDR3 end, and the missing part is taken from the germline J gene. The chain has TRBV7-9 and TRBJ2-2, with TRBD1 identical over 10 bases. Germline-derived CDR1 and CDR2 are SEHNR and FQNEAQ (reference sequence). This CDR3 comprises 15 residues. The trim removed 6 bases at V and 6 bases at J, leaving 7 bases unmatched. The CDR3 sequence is CASRPRQGASGELFF. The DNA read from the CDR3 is TGTGCCAGCAGGCCCCGACAGGGGGCATCCGGGGAG.

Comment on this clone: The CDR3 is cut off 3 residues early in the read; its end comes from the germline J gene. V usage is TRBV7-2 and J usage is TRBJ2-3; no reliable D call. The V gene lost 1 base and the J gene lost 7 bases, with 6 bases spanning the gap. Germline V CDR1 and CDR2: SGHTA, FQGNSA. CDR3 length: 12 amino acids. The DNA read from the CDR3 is TGTGCCAGCAGCTTAGGGGCTTATACG. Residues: CASSLGAYT. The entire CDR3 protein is CASSLGAYTQYF. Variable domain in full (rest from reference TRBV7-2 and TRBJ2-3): GAGVSQSPSNKVTEKGKDVELRCDPISGHTALYWYRQSLGQGLEFLIYFQGNSAPDKSGLPSDRFSAERTGGSVSTLTIQRTQQEDSAVYLCASSLGAYTQYFGPGTRLTVL.

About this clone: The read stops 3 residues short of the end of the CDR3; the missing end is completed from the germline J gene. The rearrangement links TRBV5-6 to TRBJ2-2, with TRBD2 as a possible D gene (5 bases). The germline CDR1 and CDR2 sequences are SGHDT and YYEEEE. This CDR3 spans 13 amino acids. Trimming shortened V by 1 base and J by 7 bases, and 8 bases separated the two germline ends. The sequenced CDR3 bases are TGTGCCAGCAGCTTGCGGGGTTTCGGGGAG. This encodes CASSLRGFGE. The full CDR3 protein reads CASSLRGFGELFF.

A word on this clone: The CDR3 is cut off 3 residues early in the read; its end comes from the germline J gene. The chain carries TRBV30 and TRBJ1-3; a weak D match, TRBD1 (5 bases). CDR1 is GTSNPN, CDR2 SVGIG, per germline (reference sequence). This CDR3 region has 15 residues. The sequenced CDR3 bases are TGTGCCTGGAGTGTACAGGCTAGCGGGCGGTCTAGT. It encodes CAWSVQASGRSS. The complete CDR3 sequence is CAWSVQASGRSSIYF.

CDR3 in amino acids: CASSLFRGAGQETQYF. Partial CDR3 DNA: TGTGCCAGCAGCTTGTTCAGGGGGGCAGGCCAAGAGACC. The chain links TRBV5-4 to TRBJ2-5; tentative D call: TRBD1 (7 bases). The read ends 3 residues shy of where the CDR3 ends; the end is completed using the germline J gene. Germline V gene sequence: CDR1 SGHNT, CDR2 YYREEE (reference sequence). Trimming stripped 1 base from V and 1 base from J, with 14 bases between. This CDR3 contains 16 residues.

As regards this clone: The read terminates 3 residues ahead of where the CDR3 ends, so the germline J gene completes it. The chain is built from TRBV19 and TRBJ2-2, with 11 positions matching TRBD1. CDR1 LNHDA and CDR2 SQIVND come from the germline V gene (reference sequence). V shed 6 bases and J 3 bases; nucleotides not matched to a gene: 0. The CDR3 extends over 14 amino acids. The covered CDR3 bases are TGTGCCAGTAGGGGACAGGGGGACACCGGGGAG. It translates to CASRGQGDTGE. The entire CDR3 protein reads CASRGQGDTGELFF.

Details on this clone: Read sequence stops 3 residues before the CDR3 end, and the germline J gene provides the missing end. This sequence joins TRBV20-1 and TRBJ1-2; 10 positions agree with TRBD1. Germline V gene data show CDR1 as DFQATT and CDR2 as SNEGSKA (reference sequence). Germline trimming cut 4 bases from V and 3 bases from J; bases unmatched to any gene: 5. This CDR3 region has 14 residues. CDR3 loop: CSAKSGQGDYGYTF. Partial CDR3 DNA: TGCAGTGCTAAAAGTGGACAGGGGGACTATGGC.

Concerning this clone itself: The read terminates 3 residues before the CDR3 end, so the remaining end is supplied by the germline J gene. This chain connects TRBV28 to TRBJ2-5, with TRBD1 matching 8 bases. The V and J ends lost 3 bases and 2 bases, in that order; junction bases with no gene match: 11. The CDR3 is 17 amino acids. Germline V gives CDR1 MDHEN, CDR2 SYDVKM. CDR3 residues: CASSLSRTGQDQETQYF. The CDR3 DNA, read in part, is TGTGCCAGCAGTTTGAGCAGGACAGGGCAGGATCAAGAGACC. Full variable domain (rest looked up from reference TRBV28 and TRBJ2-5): DVKVTQSSRYLVKRTGEKVFLECVQDMDHENMFWYRQDPGLGLRLIYFSYDVKMKEKGDIPEGYSVSREKKERFSLILESASTNQTSMYLCASSLSRTGQDQETQYFGPGTRLLVL.